Listed here are 2 T cell receptor beta chains from one sample, sequenced in a study of OX40 agonist ivuxolimab in advanced cancers. Generated by immunoSEQ multiplex PCR, the TCRdb table keeps only in-frame clones and is missing some. The data show approximately 59,000 clones, over 75% seen once. The sequenced sample was CD4+ or CD8+ T cells sorted from blood, obtained in a trial of the OX40 agonist ivuxolimab. These receptors were collected from an adult with an advanced solid tumor such as melanoma, head and neck, liver or kidney cancer.

The table lists this clone with a few counts. The rearrangement links TRBV18 to TRBJ1-5, with 9 bases lining up with TRBD1. Trimming took 5 bases from V and 5 from J; bases not matched to a gene: 4. The CDR3 loop spans 14 amino acids. Germline V gene data show CDR1 as KGHSH and CDR2 as LQKENI. The CDR3 sequence: CASSTTGGHQPQHF. The CDR3 coding sequence is TGTGCCAGCTCAACTACAGGGGGCCATCAGCCCCAGCATTTT.

V and J are TRBV7-8 and TRBJ2-5, with TRBD2 matching 9 bases. Germline-derived CDR1 and CDR2 are SGHVS and FQNEAQ. V trimming: 5 bases; J trimming: 5 bases; junction bases outside the gene matches: 9. The CDR3 runs to 15 residues. The DNA for the CDR3 is TGTGCCAGCAGCCTGAAGCGGGGGGTCATGGAGACCCAGTACTTC. Its translation: CASSLKRGVMETQYF. The full variable domain, completed using reference TRBV7-8 and TRBJ2-5, is GAGVSQSPRYKVAKRGQDVALRCDPISGHVSLFWYQQALGQGPEFLTYFQNEAQLDKSGLPSDRFFAERPEGSVSTLKIQRTQQEDSAVYLCASSLKRGVMETQYFGPGTRLLVL.